A selection of T cell receptor beta chains follows, all from one sample in a study of blood T cells in healthy people across ages. TCRdb independently ran MiXCR on the 5' RACE reads; one entry per CDR3 protein. This sample has about 1.6 million distinct CDR3 sequences, with approximately 32% found just once. Sequenced sample: blood. The receptors come from a woman aged 25 to 39 in good health. CDR3s include the opening cysteine and the closing phenylalanine or tryptophan. The D gene is left open where the match is weak. Size is stated for part of the rows, as once, few or many counts, or as a class when the clone is expanded.

>TRBJ2-3|.|TRBV27|.
CANYGAGSKDTQYF
TGTGCCAATTACGGGGCAGGGAGTAAAGATACGCAGTATTTT
>TRBJ1-1|.|TRBV29-1|.
CSVEGWGDTEAFF
TGCAGCGTTGAGGGGTGGGGGGACACTGAAGCTTTCTTT
>TRBJ2-4|.|TRBV28|few
CASSLGVSGRNIQYF
TGTGCCAGCAGTTTAGGCGTCTCGGGCCGGAACATTCAGTACTTC
>TRBJ2-3|.|TRBV20-1|.
CSALPGGPGTDTQYF
TGCAGTGCTCTCCCCGGGGGGCCGGGCACAGATACGCAGTATTTT
>TRBJ1-4|.|TRBV7-9|.
CASSRGHNEKLFF
TGTGCCAGCAGCCGCGGGCATAATGAAAAACTGTTTTTT
>TRBJ1-2|.|TRBV12-3/TRBV12-4|few
CASSFLENYGHTF
TGTGCCAGCAGTTTCCTCGAGAACTATGGCCACACCTTC
>TRBJ2-5|TRBD1|TRBV28|.
CAIRDRGQREAQYF
TGTGCCATCCGGGACAGGGGGCAGCGAGAGGCCCAGTACTTC
>TRBJ1-6|TRBD1|TRBV20-1|few
CSAFLNRGDRGRGGVSPLHF
TGCAGTGCATTCCTAAACCGTGGGGACAGGGGGCGCGGTGGGGTTTCACCCCTCCACTTT
>TRBJ2-5|.|TRBV5-4|.
CASSARGGGGETQYF
TGTGCCAGCAGCGCGCGGGGAGGGGGCGGCGAGACCCAGTACTTC
>TRBJ1-6|.|TRBV29-1|few
CSRPGSSYNSPLHF
TGCAGTCGACCGGGGAGCTCCTATAATTCACCCCTCCACTTT